The 6 T cell receptor beta chains reported below all come from one sample, sequenced in a study of blood T cell repertoires in COVID-19. Clones were sequenced by immunoSEQ multiplex PCR, and TCRdb holds only the in-frame ones, with some missing. Here the sample spans roughly 250,000 clones, around nine tenths being singletons. The material sequenced was peripheral blood. The receptors here all came from a middle-aged woman who had recovered from COVID-19.

The V and J genes are TRBV12-3 or TRBV12-4 and TRBJ2-5; perhaps TRBD1 as D (6 bases). V was shortened by 3 bases and J by 4 bases, with 9 bases between the two germline ends. CDR3 length equals 13 residues. In nucleotides, the CDR3 is TGTGCCAGCAGTTTCTGGGGGCCAGAGACCCAGTACTTC. Translation gives CASSFWGPETQYF.

The V and J genes are TRBV7-2 and TRBJ2-7; TRBD2 aligns across 8 bases. This CDR3 has 14 amino acids. Germline CDR1 is SGHTA and CDR2 is FQGNSA. J gave up 2 bases and V 5 bases, and 5 bases lay outside the gene matches. CDR3 in DNA: TGTGCCAGCAGCCGTACGGGGGGGCCCTACGAGCAGTACTTC. Its translation is CASSRTGGPYEQYF.

This chain links TRBV7-8 with TRBJ2-1; 9 nucleotides match TRBD1. CDR1 and CDR2 from the germline V gene are SGHVS and FQNEAQ. The CDR3 loop spans 14 amino acids. Trimming removed 4 bases from V and 8 bases from J; junction bases left unmatched: 6. The CDR3 sequence is CASSSTGGSDEQFF. The CDR3 region has the DNA TGTGCCAGCAGCTCGACAGGGGGAAGTGATGAGCAGTTCTTC.

The CDR3 DNA reads as TGTGCCAGCGGAACAGGTGCAACTAATGAAAAACTGTTTTTT. Translating it yields CASGTGATNEKLFF. The gene calls are TRBV6-6 and TRBJ1-4; possibly TRBD1 for D (5 bases). From germline, CDR1 is MNHNY and CDR2 SVGAGI (reference sequence). CDR3 length equals 14 residues. V dropped 8 bases and J dropped 0 bases, with 10 bases sitting between them.

V gene TRBV7-2 combines with J gene TRBJ2-3; TRBD2 agrees at 13 bases. The V and J ends lost 3 bases and 3 bases, in that order; junction bases with no gene match: 6. The CDR3 is made up of 17 amino acids. Germline V gene lookup returns CDR1 SGHTA and CDR2 FQGNSA. The CDR3 sequence: CASSFTSGGAGTDTQYF. The CDR3 DNA reads TGTGCCAGCAGCTTCACTAGCGGGGGGGCCGGAACAGATACGCAGTATTTT. Looking up the rest from reference TRBV7-2 and TRBJ2-3 gives the full variable domain: GAGVSQSPSNKVTEKGKDVELRCDPISGHTALYWYRQSLGQGLEFLIYFQGNSAPDKSGLPSDRFSAERTGGSVSTLTIQRTQQEDSAVYLCASSFTSGGAGTDTQYFGPGTRLTVL.

The genes are TRBV7-2 and TRBJ2-7; maybe TRBD1 (5 bases). The CDR3 extends over 14 amino acids. Trimming shortened V by 0 bases and J by 2 bases, and 8 bases separated the two germline ends. Germline V CDR1 and CDR2: SGHTA, FQGNSA. CDR3 region: CASSLATTAYEQYF. The CDR3 DNA reads TGTGCCAGCAGCTTAGCGACGACAGCCTACGAGCAGTACTTC.